This TCR beta chain came from a study of blood T cell repertoires in COVID-19. At the level of the study: COVID-19 samples, acute and convalescent, were from the United States, Italy and Spain.

Trimming stripped 0 bases from V and 2 bases from J, with 11 bases between. The CDR3 has 15 residues. The V gene's germline CDR1 is SGDLS and CDR2 YYNGEE. Source study methods: The assay estimated nucleated cells by amplifying reference gene primers. Profiled with immunoSEQ multiplex PCR; TCRdb holds only in-frame clones, not every one. That table supplies the V and J calls and clone size; D and trimming were determined from the DNA. Among about 240,000 clones listed, 82% were seen once. Material: peripheral blood. This receptor was obtained from an older woman with active or convalescent COVID-19. The rearrangement joins TRBV9 to TRBJ1-1; D is possibly TRBD1 (5 bases). This chain's CDR3 is CASSVGVGGNTEAFF. The CDR3 bases are TGTGCCAGCAGCGTAGGGGTGGGGGGAAACACTGAAGCTTTCTTT.